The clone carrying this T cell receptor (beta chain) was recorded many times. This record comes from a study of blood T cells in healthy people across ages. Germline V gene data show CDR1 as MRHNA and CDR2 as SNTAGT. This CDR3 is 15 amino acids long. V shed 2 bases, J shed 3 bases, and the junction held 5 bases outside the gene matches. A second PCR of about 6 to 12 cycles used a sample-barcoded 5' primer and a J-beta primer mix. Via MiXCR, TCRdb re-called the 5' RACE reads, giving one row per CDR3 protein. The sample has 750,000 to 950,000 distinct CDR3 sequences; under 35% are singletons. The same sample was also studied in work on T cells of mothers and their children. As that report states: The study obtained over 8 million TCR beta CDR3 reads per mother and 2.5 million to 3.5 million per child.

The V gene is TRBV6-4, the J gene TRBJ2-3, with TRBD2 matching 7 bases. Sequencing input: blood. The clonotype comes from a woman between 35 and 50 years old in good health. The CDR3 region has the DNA TGTGCCAGCAGTGACGGGGGAGGGGATACAGATACGCAGTATTTT. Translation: CASSDGGGDTDTQYF.